This TCR beta chain was captured in a study of shared clonotypes between healthy human individuals. Findings and limits, study-wide: In having few donors, the study represented limited genetic and exposure-history diversity.

Naive CD8 cells, CD45RO-negative and positively selected for CCR7, excluded terminally differentiated effector memory CD45RA+ cells. Study donors comprised healthy, HIV-negative adults devoid of recent acute infection or vaccination. Deep-level settings were used for running the assay. On sorted subsets, replicate PCRs used 200 ng DNA, or about 33,000 T cell genomes. Clones were sequenced by immunoSEQ multiplex PCR, and TCRdb holds only the in-frame ones, with some missing. This sample carries around 1.9 million clones, 90% to 95% of them seen once, and the ten largest clones take about 1.7%. The CDR3 totals 16 residues. V shed 4 bases, J shed 8 bases, and the junction held 8 bases outside the gene matches. From germline, CDR1 is SGHNT and CDR2 YYREEE (reference sequence). Notes on this clone: Its cognate antigen is unknown.

The sample comprised naive CD8+ T cells from PBMCs. The origin of this receptor is a man between 18 and 35 years old in good health. Some clones in this sample may be carry-over from other donors' samples. The chain employs TRBV5-4 and TRBJ2-1; TRBD2 agrees at 14 bases. In nucleotides, the CDR3 is TGTGCCAGCAGCGGGAGGACTAGCGGGAGGCCCCATGAGCAGTTCTTC. It yields the protein CASSGRTSGRPHEQFF.